The present T cell receptor (beta chain) was sequenced within a study of blood T cell repertoires in COVID-19. Across the whole study: Symptom resolution, clearance, or two negative PCRs marked donors in Cohort 3 as recovered.

Germline V gene lookup returns CDR1 GTSNPN and CDR2 SVGIG (reference sequence). CDR3 length: 14 amino acids. V lost 0 bases to trimming and J lost 9 bases, with 12 bases between them. Participants spanned ages about 18 to 95 years and resided in roughly 26 US areas. This clone appeared once. The table came from immunoSEQ multiplex PCR; TCRdb's copy has only in-frame clones and leaves some out. This table holds over 250,000 clones, 85% to 90% found once. This TCR was sampled from a woman aged 60 to 75 in a cohort exposed to, infected with or recovered from COVID-19 (not recorded which). Sequencing used PBMCs or T cells enriched from blood (not recorded which). The chain has TRBV30 and TRBJ1-6, with TRBD1 as a possible D gene (6 bases). CDR3 sequence reads: CAWSVSGGGSPLHF. CDR3 sequence (DNA): TGTGCCTGGAGTGTATCGGGAGGGGGTTCACCCCTCCACTTT.